This T cell receptor (beta chain) was profiled in a study of T cells in Graves' hyperthyroidism and ophthalmopathy. Study results and caveats: Most thyroid clonotypes expanded above 0.001 were also detected in blood.

Amplification yielded TCR beta CDR3 regions, with RNA transcripts as the source. The TCR CDR3 first-round RT-PCR relied on the HTBI primer set. From the multiplex PCR reads, TCRdb called clonotypes with MiXCR, one entry per CDR3 protein. In the table there are approximately 360,000 distinct CDR3 sequences, around 25% of which are singletons. Between the trimmed V and J ends, which lost 3 bases and 13 bases, there was a span of 9 bases. CDR1 and CDR2 from the germline V gene are MNHNS and SASEGT. The CDR3 covers 11 residues. The diagnoses drew upon clinical symptoms, serum thyroxine and TRAb, thyroid ultrasound and orbital computed tomography. This clonotype came up once. Its antigen is unknown.

The sample comprised blood. The receptor was derived from a man in his fifties or sixties with Graves' hyperthyroidism. The chain joins TRBV6-1 to TRBJ2-2; TRBD2 is a possible D gene (5 bases). The CDR3 is CASSELGRLFF. The CDR3 bases are TGTGCCAGCAGTGAGCTGGGGAGGCTGTTTTTT.